This entry lists 9 T cell receptor beta chains sequenced from one sample in a study of blood T cell repertoires in COVID-19. Assay used: immunoSEQ multiplex PCR; TCRdb lists only in-frame clones, some missing. This sample has some 300,000 clones; about 90% occur once, and the top ten carry under 1.3%. Sequenced material: PBMCs or T cells enriched from blood (not recorded which). The receptors originated from a woman between 25 and 40 years old who had recovered from COVID-19.

This clone appeared a single time. This chain uses TRBV5-1 with TRBJ2-3, with TRBD1 matching over 10 bases. This CDR3 region has 13 residues. Per germline, CDR1 SGHRS and CDR2 YFSETQ. V lost 4 bases to trimming and J lost 6 bases; unmatched junction nucleotides: 2. The CDR3 DNA reads TGCGCCAGCAGCCCGGACAGGGGGGATACGCAGTATTTT. Protein sequence: CASSPDRGDTQYF.

The chain has TRBV19 and TRBJ2-5; 10 bases line up with TRBD2. Unmatched junction bases numbered 15, after V lost 0 bases and J lost 5 bases. The V gene's germline CDR1 is LNHDA and CDR2 SQIVND (reference sequence). This CDR3 has 19 residues. The CDR3 coding sequence is TGTGCCAGTAGTATAGATCTACCTAGCGGGGGCCCGCTGGTTGAGACCCAGTACTTC. As protein: CASSIDLPSGGPLVETQYF.

Regarding this clone: Other DNA sequences of this sample code for an identical CDR3. CDR3 nucleotides: TGTGCCAGCAGTCTACTAGCGGGGGGGGAGACCCAGTACTTC. Encoded protein: CASSLLAGGETQYF. The rearrangement uses TRBV7-9 and TRBJ2-5; 13 nucleotides match TRBD2. The trim removed 6 bases at V and 5 bases at J, leaving 3 bases unmatched. CDR3 length: 14 residues. CDR1 SEHNR and CDR2 FQNEAQ come from the germline V gene (reference sequence).

The rearrangement joins TRBV2 to TRBJ2-7, with no clear D. CDR3 length: 16 residues. The V end lost 5 bases, the J end lost 3 bases, and 20 bases lay between the germline ends. Germline-derived CDR1 and CDR2 are SNHLY and FYNNEI. The CDR3: CASSPVPASDIYEQYF. In nucleotides, the CDR3 is TGTGCCAGCAGTCCCGTCCCAGCTTCAGACATCTACGAGCAGTACTTC.

This rearrangement joins TRBV11-2 to TRBJ2-3; tentatively, D is TRBD2 (5 bases). Germline-derived CDR1 and CDR2 are SGHAT and FQNNGV. The CDR3 covers 14 residues. The V and J ends lost 4 bases and 4 bases respectively, with 12 bases between them. DNA for the CDR3: TGTGCCAGCAGCTCCCGGACGGACTCAGATACGCAGTATTTT. Encoded protein: CASSSRTDSDTQYF.

This clone was observed a few times. The chain is built from TRBV19 and TRBJ1-3; D call uncertain. The CDR3 runs to 15 residues. The V gene's germline CDR1 is LNHDA and CDR2 SQIVND (reference sequence). Deletions cut 6 bases from V and 0 bases from J, with 12 bases between. The CDR3 region is CASSLTGDSGNTIYF. CDR3 in DNA: TGTGCCAGTAGCCTGACGGGAGACTCTGGAAACACCATATATTTT.

J is TRBJ1-4 and V is TRBV19; 7 bases agree with TRBD1. J lost 0 bases, V lost 3 bases, and 4 bases had no gene match. The V gene's germline CDR1 is LNHDA and CDR2 SQIVND (reference sequence). CDR3 length equals 16 residues. The CDR3 spells CASSMGTVATNEKLFF. Here the CDR3 DNA reads TGTGCCAGTAGTATGGGGACAGTTGCAACTAATGAAAAACTGTTTTTT.

The chain couples TRBV21-1 to TRBJ2-7; whether TRBD1, the table's D call, matches the DNA was not checked. TRBV21-1 is a recognized pseudogene. The CDR3 runs to 16 residues. CDR3 sequence: CASSPDGDRAPYEQYF. The CDR3 nucleotides are TGTGCCAGCAGCCCCGACGGGGACAGGGCCCCCTACGAGCAGTACTTC.

The chain links TRBV6-5 to TRBJ1-1; TRBD1 agrees at 7 bases. CDR1 and CDR2 (germline): MNHEY, SVGAGI. V shed 0 bases and J 1 base; nucleotides not matched to a gene: 2. The CDR3 is 15 residues long. CDR3 sequence: CASSYSGTANTEAFF. DNA for the CDR3: TGTGCCAGCAGTTACTCCGGGACAGCGAACACTGAAGCTTTCTTT.